This passage covers 20 T cell receptor beta chains from one sample sequenced in a study of tumor-infiltrating lymphocytes in primary liver carcinoma (dated by TCRdb to about 2017). Total RNA and DNA were co-extracted from about 19-30 mg of bulk tissue with the AllPrep DNA/RNA mini kit, without cell sorting. The sequencer was an Illumina HiSeq 2500. A constant-region primer and ProtoScript II reverse transcriptase were used to reverse-transcribe TCRbeta-specific cDNA from about 530 ng total RNA. Three nested multiplex PCR rounds, following a slightly modified ARM-PCR procedure, were used to build the TCRbeta libraries. Multiplex TRBV1-TRBV30 forward primers and a Cbeta reverse primer were used in the first two PCR rounds, each of which was run for 10 to 11 cycles. Using fastp trimming at Q25 and MiXCR clonotype assembly, TCRdb reanalyzed the public sequencing data and kept in-frame beta chains. Merged by CDR3 protein, the rows form single entries marked with the most common genes and DNA. The sample table holds roughly 120,000 distinct CDR3 sequences, of which 55% to 75% were seen once. The ten largest clonotypes hold less than 10% of the sample.

Specimen: liver tumor tissue from sampling region 3. The sample's cell subset or site label, in plain terms: tumor region T3, left-lateral pole. These receptors came from a woman between 55 and 75 years old with primary liver carcinoma and hepatitis B virus infection.

Of note for this clonotype: Lacking the conserved final phenylalanine or tryptophan, this CDR3 likely reflects a read error. The chain uses TRBV4-2 and TRBJ2-3; perhaps TRBD1 as D (5 bases). This CDR3 contains 14 residues. The germline V gene encodes CDR1 LGHNA and CDR2 YNFKEQ. The CDR3 region has the DNA TGTGCCAACAGCCAAGGGGCTAGACCAGATACGCAGTATTCT. As protein: CANSQGARPDTQYS.

A word on this clonotype: The junction shows a germline mismatch at one end, possibly a read error. This chain uses TRBV11-2 with TRBJ1-1; the D is unclear. Per germline, CDR1 SGHAT and CDR2 FQNNGV. This CDR3 is 13 amino acids long. This CDR3 reads CLSSFERNTEGFF. The CDR3 nucleotides read TGTCTCAGCAGCTTCGAGAGGAACACTGAAGGTTTCTTT.

Concerning this clonotype itself: This may be a read error, as it is one base from a much larger clone. This chain links TRBV6-6 with TRBJ2-2; TRBD1 or TRBD2 may be the D gene (5 bases each). The CDR3 sequence is 16 residues long. Germline values: CDR1 MNHNY, CDR2 SVGAGI (reference sequence). CDR3 protein: CVSTSPGLAGTGELFF. CDR3 coding DNA: TGTGTCAGCACATCCCCGGGGCTCGCAGGGACCGGGGAGCTGTTTTTT.

The chain recombines TRBV7-3 with TRBJ2-1; no definite D call. The germline V gene encodes CDR1 SGHTA and CDR2 FQGTGA. The CDR3 runs to 13 residues. Trimming removed 0 bases at V and 8 bases at J, with 8 bases between. The CDR3 coding sequence is TGTGCCAGCAGCTTAACGCTTCGGGATGAGCAGTTCTTC. Its translation: CASSLTLRDEQFF.

Worth noting for this clonotype: A read error may account for a junction end that differs from germline. The rearrangement links TRBV11-2 to TRBJ2-7; D is tentatively TRBD1 or TRBD2 (5 bases each). Per the germline V gene, CDR1 is SGHAT and CDR2 is FQNNGV. The CDR3 runs to 14 residues. The CDR3 region has the DNA TGTGCCAGTAACTCTACAGTTGGGACCTACGAGCAATACTTC. This translates into CASNSTVGTYEQYF.

Comment on this clonotype: A read error may explain this, as a much larger clone is one base away. The chain is built from TRBV29-1 and TRBJ2-3, with TRBD1 matching over 7 bases. The V and J ends lost 4 bases and 2 bases, in that order; junction bases with no gene match: 15. The CDR3 runs 17 residues. Germline V lookup: CDR1 SQVTM, CDR2 ANQGSEA. The CDR3 protein is CSVVALTGADSTDTQYF. The CDR3 coding sequence is TGCAGCGTTGTGGCATTAACAGGGGCGGACTCCACAGATACGCAGTATTTT.

The V call is TRBV29-1, the J call TRBJ2-5; D gene unclear. This CDR3 region has 14 residues. The V gene's germline CDR1 is SQVTM and CDR2 ANQGSEA. The ends were cut back, 6 bases at V and 1 base at J, with 15 bases in the middle. The CDR3 loop reads CSVDAEVSQETQYF. CDR3 nucleotide sequence: TGCAGCGTCGACGCGGAAGTGAGCCAAGAGACCCAGTACTTC. Full variable domain (remainder filled in from reference TRBV29-1 and TRBJ2-5): SAVISQKPSRDICQRGTSLTIQCQVDSQVTMMFWYRQQPGQSLTLIATANQGSEATYESGFVIDKFPISRPNLTFSTLTVSNMSPEDSSIYLCSVDAEVSQETQYFGPGTRLLVL.

V and J are TRBV6-6 and TRBJ1-5; D gene unclear. This CDR3 is 14 amino acids long. CDR1 and CDR2 from the germline V gene are MNHNY and SVGAGI (reference sequence). V was pared by 2 bases and J by 16 bases, with 21 bases between. The CDR3 sequence: CASSYGRNNQPYHF. CDR3 bases: TGTGCCAGCAGTTACGGCAGAAACAATCAGCCCTATCATTTT.

This clonotype was counted many times. The chain couples TRBV10-2 to TRBJ2-7; 10 nucleotides align to TRBD1. Unmatched junction bases numbered 3, after V lost 2 bases and J lost 2 bases. This CDR3 is 15 amino acids long. The germline CDR1 and CDR2 sequences are WSHSY and SAAADI. The CDR3 nucleotides are TGCGCCAGCAGTGAGGGGGGGACAGGGGCCTACGAGCAGTACTTC. It codes for CASSEGGTGAYEQYF.

This clonotype was observed once. Because it lacks the conserved phenylalanine or tryptophan at the end, this CDR3 is likely a read error. V is TRBV11-1 and J is TRBJ2-7; TRBD1 or TRBD2 may be the D gene (5 bases each). Germline CDR1 reads SGHAT; CDR2 reads FQDESV (reference sequence). V was trimmed by 3 bases and J by 2 bases, leaving 11 bases between them. The CDR3 loop spans 14 amino acids. For the CDR3, the DNA is TGTGCCAGCAGCTTTCGAGGGGTGACCTACGAGCAGTACCTC. This sequence encodes CASSFRGVTYEQYL.

The V and J genes are TRBV11-2 and TRBJ2-7; TRBD1 agrees at 7 bases. The V gene end was trimmed by 6 bases and the J gene end by 13 bases; junction bases not matched to a gene: 21. This CDR3 has 15 amino acids. Germline V gene sequence: CDR1 SGHAT, CDR2 FQNNGV. The CDR3 sequence: CASSSHLGQIYDRYF. The CDR3 bases are TGTGCCAGCAGTTCTCACCTGGGACAGATTTACGATCGATACTTC.

As regards this clonotype: The junction departs from the called germline gene at one end, perhaps through a read error. The chain recombines TRBV11-2 with TRBJ1-1, with D possibly being TRBD1 (5 bases). CDR1 is SGHAT and CDR2 is FQNNGV in the germline V gene. This CDR3 spans 15 amino acids. The CDR3, as DNA: TGTGCCTGCAGCTTACTGGTCTTACAGGTGACTGAAGTTTTCTTT. Encoded protein: CACSLLVLQVTEVFF.

On this clonotype itself: One end of the junction varies from germline; a read error may be responsible. The rearrangement links TRBV4-2 to TRBJ2-1, with a tentative D call TRBD2 (6 bases). The CDR3 loop spans 16 amino acids. CDR1 is LGHNA, CDR2 YNFKEQ, per germline. The chain's CDR3 is CASSPFSGSPYNEQFF. Here the CDR3 DNA reads TGTGCCAGCAGCCCATTTAGCGGAAGCCCCTACAACGAGCAGTTCTTC.

About this clonotype: One end of the junction varies from germline; a read error may be responsible. The rearrangement joins TRBV11-3 to TRBJ2-1; the D gene could be TRBD1 or TRBD2 (7 bases each). This CDR3 is 12 amino acids long. Germline V gene data show CDR1 as SGHNT and CDR2 as YENEEA. The CDR3 is CVSRGRDNEQFF. The CDR3 coding sequence is TGTGTCAGCAGGGGGAGGGACAATGAGCAATTCTTC.

Notes on this clonotype: Since no conserved phenylalanine or tryptophan closes the CDR3, a read error is the likely cause. The DNA is omitted, as the CDR3 cannot be located on it reliably, and the CDR3 follows TCRdb's listing. The gene calls are TRBV4-1 and TRBJ2-3; the D segment call TRBD2 is taken from the table without a DNA check. Germline CDR1 is MGHRA and CDR2 is YSYEKL. The CDR3 contains 15 residues when both ends are counted. The CDR3 reads CASSQGLLSTDTQYI.

About this clonotype itself: A junction end diverges from the germline sequence, so it may reflect a read error. This chain connects TRBV11-2 to TRBJ2-7; 7 nucleotides align to TRBD2. The CDR3 contains 15 residues. Germline V lookup: CDR1 SGHAT, CDR2 FQNNGV. CDR3 nucleotide sequence: TGTGCCAGTAGCTTAAACGCGGGAGCCTTTAGCAAGCAGTACTTC. Protein: CASSLNAGAFSKQYF. The whole variable domain, filled in from reference TRBV11-2 and TRBJ2-7, reads EAGVAQSPRYKIIEKRQSVAFWCNPISGHATLYWYQQILGQGPKLLIQFQNNGVVDDSQLPKDRFSAERLKGVDSTLKIQPAKLEDSAVYLCASSLNAGAFSKQYFGPGTRLTVT.

This clonotype has just a few counts. It may be a read error: a sequence one base away is much more abundant. The chain combines TRBV29-1 with TRBJ2-5; TRBD1 agrees at 8 bases. Germline assignment: CDR1 SQVTM and CDR2 ANQGSEA. The CDR3 loop spans 14 amino acids. CDR3 region: CGVETGQGQETQYF. The DNA of the CDR3 is TGCGGCGTTGAAACCGGACAGGGCCAAGAGACCCAGTACTTC.

Of note for this clonotype: This may be a read error: a much more frequent sequence differs by one nucleotide. The chain employs TRBV29-1 and TRBJ2-2; TRBD2 aligns across 14 bases. After removal of 6 bases from V and 9 bases from J, the junction contained 21 bases not matched to a gene. Germline V gene sequence: CDR1 SQVTM, CDR2 ANQGSEA. The CDR3 totals 19 residues. DNA of the CDR3: TGCAGCGTGAGGGGACTAGCGGGAGCGAGAAGTGCGAGTACCCGGGAGCTGTTTTTT. It codes for CSVRGLAGARSASTRELFF.

This clonotype has only a few counts. This may be a read error: a much more frequent sequence differs by one nucleotide. V gene TRBV29-1 combines with J gene TRBJ1-1, with 7 bases fitting TRBD1. The trim removed 7 bases at V and 3 bases at J, leaving 5 bases unmatched. The CDR3 covers 12 residues. The germline CDR1 and CDR2 sequences are SQVTM and ANQGSEA. DNA for the CDR3: TGCAGCGGTTCCGGACAGGACACTGAAGCTTTCTTT. Amino acids: CSGSGQDTEAFF.

The chain joins TRBV5-4 to TRBJ1-5, with a tentative D call TRBD1 (5 bases). Germline CDR1 SGHNT, CDR2 YYREEE (reference sequence). V was trimmed by 4 bases and J by 7 bases, leaving 12 bases between them. This CDR3 spans 13 amino acids. The CDR3 protein is CASSLGGSQPQHF. The DNA for the CDR3 is TGTGCCAGCAGCCTGGGGGGGTCGCAGCCCCAGCATTTT.